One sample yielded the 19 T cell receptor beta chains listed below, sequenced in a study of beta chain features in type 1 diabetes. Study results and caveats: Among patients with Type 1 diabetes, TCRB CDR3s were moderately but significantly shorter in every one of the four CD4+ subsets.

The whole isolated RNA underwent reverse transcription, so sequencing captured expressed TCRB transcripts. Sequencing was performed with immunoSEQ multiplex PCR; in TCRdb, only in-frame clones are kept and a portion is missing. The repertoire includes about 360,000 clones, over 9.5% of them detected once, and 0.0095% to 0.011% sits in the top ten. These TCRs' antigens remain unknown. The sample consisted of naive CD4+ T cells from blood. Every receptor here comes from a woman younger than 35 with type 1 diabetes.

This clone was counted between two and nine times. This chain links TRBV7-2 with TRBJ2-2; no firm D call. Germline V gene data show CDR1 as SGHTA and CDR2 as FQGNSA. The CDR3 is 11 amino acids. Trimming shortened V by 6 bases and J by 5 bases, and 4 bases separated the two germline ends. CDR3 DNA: TGTGCCAGCAGTTCTACCGGGGAGCTGTTTTTT. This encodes CASSSTGELFF.

CDR3 coding DNA: TGTGCCAGCTCACTCGACCCTAGCGGGGGACCAGATACGCAGTATTTT. Protein sequence: CASSLDPSGGPDTQYF. V gene TRBV18 combines with J gene TRBJ2-3; 10 bases fit TRBD2. V shed 4 bases and J 4 bases; nucleotides not matched to a gene: 8. CDR1 and CDR2 (germline): KGHSH, LQKENI. The CDR3 sequence is 16 residues long.

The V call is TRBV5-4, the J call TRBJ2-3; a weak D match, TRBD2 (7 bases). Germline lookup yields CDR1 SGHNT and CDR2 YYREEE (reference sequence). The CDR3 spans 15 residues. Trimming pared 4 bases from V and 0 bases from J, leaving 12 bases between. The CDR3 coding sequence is TGTGCCAGCAGCGGCGGGGGCCATAGCACAGATACGCAGTATTTT. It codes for CASSGGGHSTDTQYF.

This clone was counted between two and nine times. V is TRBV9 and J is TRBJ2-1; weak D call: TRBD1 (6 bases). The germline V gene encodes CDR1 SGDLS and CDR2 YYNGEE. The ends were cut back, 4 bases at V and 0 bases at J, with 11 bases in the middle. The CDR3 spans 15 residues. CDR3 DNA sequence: TGTGCCAGCAGCCCGCAGGGGTTCTCCTACAATGAGCAGTTCTTC. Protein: CASSPQGFSYNEQFF.

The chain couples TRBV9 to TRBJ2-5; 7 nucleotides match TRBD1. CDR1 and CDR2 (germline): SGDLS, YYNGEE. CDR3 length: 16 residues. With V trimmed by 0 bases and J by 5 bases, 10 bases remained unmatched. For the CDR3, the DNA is TGTGCCAGCAGCGTAGCTGCCCGGAACAGGGGCGAGACCCAGTACTTC. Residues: CASSVAARNRGETQYF.

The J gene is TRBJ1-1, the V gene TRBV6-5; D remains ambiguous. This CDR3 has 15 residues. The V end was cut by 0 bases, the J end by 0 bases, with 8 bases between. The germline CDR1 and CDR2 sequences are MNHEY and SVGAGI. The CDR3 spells CASSYSARMNTEAFF. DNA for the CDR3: TGTGCCAGCAGTTACTCGGCCAGAATGAACACTGAAGCTTTCTTT.

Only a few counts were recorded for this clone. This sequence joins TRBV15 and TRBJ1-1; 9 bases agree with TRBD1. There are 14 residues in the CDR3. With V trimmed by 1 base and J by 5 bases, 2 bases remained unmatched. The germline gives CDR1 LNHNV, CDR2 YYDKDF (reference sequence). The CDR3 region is CATSRVDRGTEAFF. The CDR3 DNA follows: TGTGCCACCAGCAGAGTTGACAGGGGGACTGAAGCTTTCTTT.

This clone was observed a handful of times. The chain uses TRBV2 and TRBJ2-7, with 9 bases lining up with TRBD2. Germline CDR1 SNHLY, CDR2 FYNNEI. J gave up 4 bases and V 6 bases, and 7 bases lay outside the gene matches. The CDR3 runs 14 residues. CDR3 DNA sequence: TGTGCCAGCAGCCTTAGCGGGAGTTCTTACGAGCAGTACTTC. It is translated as CASSLSGSSYEQYF.

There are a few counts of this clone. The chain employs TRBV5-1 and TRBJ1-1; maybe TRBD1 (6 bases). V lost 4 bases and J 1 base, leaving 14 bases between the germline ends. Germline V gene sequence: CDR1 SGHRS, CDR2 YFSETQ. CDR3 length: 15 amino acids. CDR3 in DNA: TGCGCCAGCAGCCAACCCTTGGGACAGAACACTGAAGCTTTCTTT. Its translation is CASSQPLGQNTEAFF.

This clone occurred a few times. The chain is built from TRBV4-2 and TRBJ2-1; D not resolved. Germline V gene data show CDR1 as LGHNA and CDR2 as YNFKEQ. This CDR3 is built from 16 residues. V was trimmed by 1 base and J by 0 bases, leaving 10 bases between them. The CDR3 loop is CASSQGRLFSYNEQFF. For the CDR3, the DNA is TGTGCCAGCAGCCAAGGACGACTCTTCTCCTACAATGAGCAGTTCTTC.

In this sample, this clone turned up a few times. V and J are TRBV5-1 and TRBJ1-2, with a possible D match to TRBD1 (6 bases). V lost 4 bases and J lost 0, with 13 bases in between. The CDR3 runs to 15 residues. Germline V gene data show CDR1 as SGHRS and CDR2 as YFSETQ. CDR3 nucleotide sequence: TGCGCCAGCAGCCCAGGACAGTCTGCTAACTATGGCTACACCTTC. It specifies CASSPGQSANYGYTF.

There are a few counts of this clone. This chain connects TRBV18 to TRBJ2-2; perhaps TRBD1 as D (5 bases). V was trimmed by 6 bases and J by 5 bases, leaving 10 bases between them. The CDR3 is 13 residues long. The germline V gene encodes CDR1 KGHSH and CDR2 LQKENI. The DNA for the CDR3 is TGTGCCAGCTCGCAAGACAGTACCGGGGAGCTGTTTTTT. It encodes CASSQDSTGELFF.

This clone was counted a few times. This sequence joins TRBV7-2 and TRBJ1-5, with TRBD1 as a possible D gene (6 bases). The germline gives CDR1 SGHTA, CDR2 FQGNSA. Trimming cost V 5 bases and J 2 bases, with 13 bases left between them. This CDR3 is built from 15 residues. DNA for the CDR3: TGTGCCAGCAGCGCCCGGACAGCGGGCAATCAGCCCCAGCATTTT. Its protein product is CASSARTAGNQPQHF.

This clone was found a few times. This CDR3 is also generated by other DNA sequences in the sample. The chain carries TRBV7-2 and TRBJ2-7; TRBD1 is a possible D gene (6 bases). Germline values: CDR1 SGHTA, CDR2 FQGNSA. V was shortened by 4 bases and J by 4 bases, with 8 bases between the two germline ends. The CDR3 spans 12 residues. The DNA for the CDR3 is TGTGCCAGCAGCTCTCAGGGGTACGAGCAGTACTTC. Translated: CASSSQGYEQYF. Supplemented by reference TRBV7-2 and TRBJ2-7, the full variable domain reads GAGVSQSPSNKVTEKGKDVELRCDPISGHTALYWYRQSLGQGLEFLIYFQGNSAPDKSGLPSDRFSAERTGGSVSTLTIQRTQQEDSAVYLCASSSQGYEQYFGPGTRLTVT.

The CDR3 here is CASSHDSDGELFF. CDR3 coding DNA: TGTGCCAGCAGCCATGACTCCGACGGGGAGCTGTTTTTT. The V and J genes are TRBV7-2 and TRBJ2-2; D is uncertain. V shed 5 bases and J shed 7 bases, with 11 bases lying between them. Germline CDR1 is SGHTA and CDR2 is FQGNSA. This CDR3 is built from 13 residues.

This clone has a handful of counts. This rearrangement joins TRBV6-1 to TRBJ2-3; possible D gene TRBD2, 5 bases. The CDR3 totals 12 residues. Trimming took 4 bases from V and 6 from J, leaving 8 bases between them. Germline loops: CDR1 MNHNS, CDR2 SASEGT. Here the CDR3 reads CASSVERDTQYF. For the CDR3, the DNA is TGTGCCAGCAGTGTCGAGCGGGATACGCAGTATTTT.

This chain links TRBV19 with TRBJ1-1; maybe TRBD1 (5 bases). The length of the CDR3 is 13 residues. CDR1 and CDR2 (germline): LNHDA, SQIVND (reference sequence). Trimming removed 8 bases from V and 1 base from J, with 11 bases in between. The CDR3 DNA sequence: TGTGCCAGTGGCAGGGTTGGGAACACTGAAGCTTTCTTT. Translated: CASGRVGNTEAFF.

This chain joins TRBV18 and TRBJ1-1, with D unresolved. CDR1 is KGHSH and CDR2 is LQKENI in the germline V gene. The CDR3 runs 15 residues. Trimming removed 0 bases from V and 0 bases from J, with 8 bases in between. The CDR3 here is CASSPPQPMNTEAFF. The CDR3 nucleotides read TGTGCCAGCTCACCACCACAGCCCATGAACACTGAAGCTTTCTTT.

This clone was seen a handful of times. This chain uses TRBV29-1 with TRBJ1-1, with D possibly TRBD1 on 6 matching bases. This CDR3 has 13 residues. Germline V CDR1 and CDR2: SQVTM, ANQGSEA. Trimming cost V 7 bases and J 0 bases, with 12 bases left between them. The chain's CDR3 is CSGYRVMNTEAFF. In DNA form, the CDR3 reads TGCAGCGGCTACAGGGTCATGAACACTGAAGCTTTCTTT. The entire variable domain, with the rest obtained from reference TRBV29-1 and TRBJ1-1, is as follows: SAVISQKPSRDICQRGTSLTIQCQVDSQVTMMFWYRQQPGQSLTLIATANQGSEATYESGFVIDKFPISRPNLTFSTLTVSNMSPEDSSIYLCSGYRVMNTEAFFGQGTRLTVV.